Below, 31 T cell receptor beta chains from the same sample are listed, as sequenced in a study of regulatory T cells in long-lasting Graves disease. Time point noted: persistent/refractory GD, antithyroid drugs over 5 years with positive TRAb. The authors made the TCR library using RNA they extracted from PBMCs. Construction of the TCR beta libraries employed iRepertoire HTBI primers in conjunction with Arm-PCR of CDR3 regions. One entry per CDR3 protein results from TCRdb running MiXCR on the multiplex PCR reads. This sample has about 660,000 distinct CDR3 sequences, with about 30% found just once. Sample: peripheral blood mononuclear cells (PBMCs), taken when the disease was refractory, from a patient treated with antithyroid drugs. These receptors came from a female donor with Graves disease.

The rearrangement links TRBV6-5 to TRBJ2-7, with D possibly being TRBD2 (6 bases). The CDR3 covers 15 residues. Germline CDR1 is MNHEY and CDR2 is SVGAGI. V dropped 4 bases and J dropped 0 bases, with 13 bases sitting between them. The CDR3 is CASSSSGSHSYEQYF. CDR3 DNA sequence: TGTGCCAGCAGTTCCTCCGGGAGCCACTCCTACGAGCAGTACTTC.

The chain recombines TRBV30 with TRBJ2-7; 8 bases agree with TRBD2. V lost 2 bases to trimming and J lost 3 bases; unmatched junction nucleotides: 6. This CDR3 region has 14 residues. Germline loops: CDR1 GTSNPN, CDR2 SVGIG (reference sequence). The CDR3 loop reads CAWSYSGGFYEQYF. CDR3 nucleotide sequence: TGTGCCTGGAGTTACAGCGGGGGATTCTACGAGCAGTACTTC.

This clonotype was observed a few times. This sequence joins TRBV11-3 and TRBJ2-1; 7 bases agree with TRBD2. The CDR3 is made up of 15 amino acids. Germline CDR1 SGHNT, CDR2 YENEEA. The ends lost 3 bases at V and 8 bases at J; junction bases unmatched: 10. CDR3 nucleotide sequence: TGTGCCAGCAGCTTGGGAAGCGGGAAGGGCGATGAGCAGTTCTTC. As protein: CASSLGSGKGDEQFF. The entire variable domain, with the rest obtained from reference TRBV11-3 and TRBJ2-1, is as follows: EAGVVQSPRYKIIEKKQPVAFWCNPISGHNTLYWYLQNLGQGPELLIRYENEEAVDDSQLPKDRFSAERLKGVDSTLKIQPAELGDSAVYLCASSLGSGKGDEQFFGPGTRLTVL.

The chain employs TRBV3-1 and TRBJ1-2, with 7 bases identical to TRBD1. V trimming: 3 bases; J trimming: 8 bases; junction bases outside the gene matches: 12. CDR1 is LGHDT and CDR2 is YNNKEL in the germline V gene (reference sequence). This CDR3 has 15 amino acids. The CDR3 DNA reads TGTGCCAGCAGCCACCTCCTCCGGAGACAGGGAGGCTACACCTTC. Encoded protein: CASSHLLRRQGGYTF.

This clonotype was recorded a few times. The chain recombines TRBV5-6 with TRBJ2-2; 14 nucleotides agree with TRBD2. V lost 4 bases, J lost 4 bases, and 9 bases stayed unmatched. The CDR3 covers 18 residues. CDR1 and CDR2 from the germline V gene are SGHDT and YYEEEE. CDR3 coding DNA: TGTGCCAGCAGCCTCACCGGGACTAGCGGGAGACGCACCGGGGAGCTGTTTTTT. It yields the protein CASSLTGTSGRRTGELFF. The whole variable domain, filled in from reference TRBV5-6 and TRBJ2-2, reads DAGVTQSPTHLIKTRGQQVTLRCSPKSGHDTVSWYQQALGQGPQFIFQYYEEEERQRGNFPDRFSGHQFPNYSSELNVNALLLGDSALYLCASSLTGTSGRRTGELFFGEGSRLTVL.

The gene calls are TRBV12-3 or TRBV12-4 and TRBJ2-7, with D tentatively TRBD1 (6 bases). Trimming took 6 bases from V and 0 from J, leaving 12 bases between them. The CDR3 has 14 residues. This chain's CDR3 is CASRQGQTSYEQYF. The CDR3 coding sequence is TGTGCCAGCAGACAGGGTCAGACCTCCTACGAGCAGTACTTC.

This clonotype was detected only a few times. CDR3 in DNA: TGCAGCGTTGAAGGGGCGAACACTGAAGCTTTCTTT. It specifies CSVEGANTEAFF. The V and J genes are TRBV29-1 and TRBJ1-1; D unclear. This CDR3 has 12 residues. V gave up 1 base and J gave up 1 base, with 4 bases separating them. CDR1 SQVTM and CDR2 ANQGSEA come from the germline V gene.

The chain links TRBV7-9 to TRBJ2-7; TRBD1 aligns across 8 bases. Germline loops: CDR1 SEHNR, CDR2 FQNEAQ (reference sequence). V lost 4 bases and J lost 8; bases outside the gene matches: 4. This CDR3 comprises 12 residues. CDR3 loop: CASSSDREKQYF. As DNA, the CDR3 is TGTGCCAGCAGCTCGGACAGGGAGAAGCAGTACTTC.

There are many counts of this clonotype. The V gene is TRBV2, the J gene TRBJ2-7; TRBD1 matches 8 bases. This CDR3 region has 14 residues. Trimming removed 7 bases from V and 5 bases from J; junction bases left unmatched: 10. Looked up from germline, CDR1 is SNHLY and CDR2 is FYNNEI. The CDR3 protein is CASTRQGIGNEQYF. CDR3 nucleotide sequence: TGTGCCAGCACTAGACAGGGGATCGGGAACGAGCAGTACTTC.

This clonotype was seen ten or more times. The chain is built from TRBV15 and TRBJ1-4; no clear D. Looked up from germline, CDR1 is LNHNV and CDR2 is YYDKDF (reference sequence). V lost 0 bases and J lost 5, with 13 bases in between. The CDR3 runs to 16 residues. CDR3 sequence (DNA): TGTGCCACCAGCAGAGAGAGATCGGGCCTCAATGAAAAACTGTTTTTT. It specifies CATSRERSGLNEKLFF.

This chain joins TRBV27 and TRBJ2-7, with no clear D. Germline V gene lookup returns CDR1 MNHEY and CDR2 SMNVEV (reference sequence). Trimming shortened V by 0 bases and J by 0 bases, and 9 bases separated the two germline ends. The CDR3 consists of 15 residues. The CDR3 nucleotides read TGTGCCAGCAGTTTATCACCCGGTAACTCCTACGAGCAGTACTTC. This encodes CASSLSPGNSYEQYF.

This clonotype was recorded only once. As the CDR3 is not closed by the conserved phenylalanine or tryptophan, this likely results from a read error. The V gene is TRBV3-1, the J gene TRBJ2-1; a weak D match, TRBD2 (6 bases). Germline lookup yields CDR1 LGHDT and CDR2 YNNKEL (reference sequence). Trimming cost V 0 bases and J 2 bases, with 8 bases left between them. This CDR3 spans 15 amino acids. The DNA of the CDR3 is TGTGCCAGCAGCCAAGAAGCGGGTGCCTACAATGAGCAGTTCCTC. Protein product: CASSQEAGAYNEQFL.

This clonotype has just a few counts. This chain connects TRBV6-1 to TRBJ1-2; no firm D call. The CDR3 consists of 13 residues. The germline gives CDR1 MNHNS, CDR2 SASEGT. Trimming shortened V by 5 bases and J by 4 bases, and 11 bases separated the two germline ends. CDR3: CASSQQGTYGYTF. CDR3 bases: TGTGCCAGCAGTCAACAAGGAACCTATGGCTACACCTTC.

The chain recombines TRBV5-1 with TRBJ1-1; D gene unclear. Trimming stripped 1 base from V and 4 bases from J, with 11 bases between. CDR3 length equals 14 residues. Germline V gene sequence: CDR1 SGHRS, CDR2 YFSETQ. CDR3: CASSLKALGTEAFF. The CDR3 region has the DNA TGCGCCAGCAGCTTGAAGGCATTGGGCACTGAAGCTTTCTTT.

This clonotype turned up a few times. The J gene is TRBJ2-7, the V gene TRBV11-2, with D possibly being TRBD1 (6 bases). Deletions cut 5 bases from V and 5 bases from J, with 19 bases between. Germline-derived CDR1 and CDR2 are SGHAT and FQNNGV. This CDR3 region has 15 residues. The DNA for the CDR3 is TGTGCCAGCAGCGCAAGGGGGATGGGGCCAGACGAGCAGTACTTC. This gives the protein CASSARGMGPDEQYF.

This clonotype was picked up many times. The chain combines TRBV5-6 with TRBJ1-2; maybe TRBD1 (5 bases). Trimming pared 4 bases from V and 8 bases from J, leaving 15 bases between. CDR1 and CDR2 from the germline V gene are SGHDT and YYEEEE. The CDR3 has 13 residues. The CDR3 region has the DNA TGTGCCAGCAGCCCGTGGGGCGCGACCGGCTACACCTTC. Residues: CASSPWGATGYTF.

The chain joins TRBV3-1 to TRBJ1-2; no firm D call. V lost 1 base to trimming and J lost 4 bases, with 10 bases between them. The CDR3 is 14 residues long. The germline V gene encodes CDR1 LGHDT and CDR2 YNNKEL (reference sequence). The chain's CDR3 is CASSQGVSPYGYTF. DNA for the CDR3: TGTGCCAGCAGCCAAGGAGTCAGTCCCTATGGCTACACCTTC.

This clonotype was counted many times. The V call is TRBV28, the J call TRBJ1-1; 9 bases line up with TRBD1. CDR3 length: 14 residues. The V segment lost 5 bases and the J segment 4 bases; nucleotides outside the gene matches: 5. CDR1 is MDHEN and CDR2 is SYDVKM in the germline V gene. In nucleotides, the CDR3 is TGTGCCAGCAGTGAGACAGGGGGGAGCACTGAAGCTTTCTTT. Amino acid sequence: CASSETGGSTEAFF.

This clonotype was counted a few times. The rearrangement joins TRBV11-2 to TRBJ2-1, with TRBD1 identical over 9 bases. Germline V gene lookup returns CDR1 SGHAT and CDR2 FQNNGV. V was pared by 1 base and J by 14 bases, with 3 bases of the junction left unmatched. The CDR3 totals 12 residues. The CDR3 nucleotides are TGTGCCAGCAGCTTAGGGGACAGGGTCGAGTTCTTC. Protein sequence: CASSLGDRVEFF.

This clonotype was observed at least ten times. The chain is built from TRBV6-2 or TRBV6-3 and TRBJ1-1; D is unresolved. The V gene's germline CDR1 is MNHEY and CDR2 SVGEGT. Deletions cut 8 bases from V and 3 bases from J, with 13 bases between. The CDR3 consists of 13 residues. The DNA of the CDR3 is TGTGCCAGCGGTCGGGGTCGGGACACTGAAGCTTTCTTT. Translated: CASGRGRDTEAFF.

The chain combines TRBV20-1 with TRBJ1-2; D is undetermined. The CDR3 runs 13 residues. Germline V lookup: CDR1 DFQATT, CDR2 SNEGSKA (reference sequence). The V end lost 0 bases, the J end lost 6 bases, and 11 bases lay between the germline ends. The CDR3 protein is CSARDHPGHGYTF. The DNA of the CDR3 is TGCAGTGCTAGAGATCATCCGGGCCATGGCTACACCTTC.

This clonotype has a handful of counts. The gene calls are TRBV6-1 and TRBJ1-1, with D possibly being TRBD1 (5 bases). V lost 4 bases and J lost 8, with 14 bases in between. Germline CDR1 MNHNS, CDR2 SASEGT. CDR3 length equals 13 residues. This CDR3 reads CASSASGFGEAFF. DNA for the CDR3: TGTGCCAGCAGTGCGTCAGGGTTCGGAGAAGCTTTCTTT.

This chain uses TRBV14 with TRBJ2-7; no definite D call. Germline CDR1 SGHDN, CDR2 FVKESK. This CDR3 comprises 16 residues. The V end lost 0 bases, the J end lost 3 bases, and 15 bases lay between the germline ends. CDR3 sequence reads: CASSQDLGRLGYEQYF. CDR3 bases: TGTGCCAGCAGCCAAGATCTTGGTAGGCTCGGCTACGAGCAGTACTTC.

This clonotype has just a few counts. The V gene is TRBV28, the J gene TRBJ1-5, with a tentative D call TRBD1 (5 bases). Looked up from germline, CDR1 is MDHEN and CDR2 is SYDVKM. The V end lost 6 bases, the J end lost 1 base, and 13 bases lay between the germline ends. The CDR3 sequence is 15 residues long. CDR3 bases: TGTGCCAGCAGCCTCCGGGACGGGAGCAATCAGCCCCAGCATTTT. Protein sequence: CASSLRDGSNQPQHF.

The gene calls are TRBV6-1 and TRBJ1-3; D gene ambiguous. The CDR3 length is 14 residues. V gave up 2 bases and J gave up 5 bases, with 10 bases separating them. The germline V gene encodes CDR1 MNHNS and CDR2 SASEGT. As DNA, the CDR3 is TGTGCCAGCAGTGAAACAGCAGTTCGAAACACCATATATTTT. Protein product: CASSETAVRNTIYF.

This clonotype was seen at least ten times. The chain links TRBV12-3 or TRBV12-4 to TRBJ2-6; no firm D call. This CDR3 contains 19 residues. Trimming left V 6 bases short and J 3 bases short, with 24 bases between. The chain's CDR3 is CASSSIPNPNLLGANVLTF. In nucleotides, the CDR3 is TGTGCCAGCAGCTCCATCCCAAACCCGAACCTCCTTGGGGCCAACGTCCTGACTTTC.

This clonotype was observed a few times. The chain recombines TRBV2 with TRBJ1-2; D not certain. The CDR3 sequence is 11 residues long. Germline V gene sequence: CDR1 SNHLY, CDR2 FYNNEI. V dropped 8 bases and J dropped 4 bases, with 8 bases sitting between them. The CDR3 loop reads CASGQFYGYTF. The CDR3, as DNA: TGTGCCAGCGGCCAATTCTATGGCTACACCTTC.

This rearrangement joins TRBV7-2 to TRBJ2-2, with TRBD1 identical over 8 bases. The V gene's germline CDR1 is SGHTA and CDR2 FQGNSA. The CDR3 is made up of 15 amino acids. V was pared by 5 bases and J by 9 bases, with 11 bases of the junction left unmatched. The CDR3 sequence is CASSPNGQGVRELFF. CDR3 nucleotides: TGTGCCAGCAGCCCCAACGGACAGGGTGTGCGGGAGCTGTTTTTT. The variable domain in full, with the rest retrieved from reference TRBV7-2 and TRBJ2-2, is GAGVSQSPSNKVTEKGKDVELRCDPISGHTALYWYRQSLGQGLEFLIYFQGNSAPDKSGLPSDRFSAERTGGSVSTLTIQRTQQEDSAVYLCASSPNGQGVRELFFGEGSRLTVL.

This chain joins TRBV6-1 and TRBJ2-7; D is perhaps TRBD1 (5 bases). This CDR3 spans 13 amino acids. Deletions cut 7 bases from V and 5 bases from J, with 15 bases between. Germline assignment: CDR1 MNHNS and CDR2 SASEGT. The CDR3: CASKPAGLNEQYF. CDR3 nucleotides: TGTGCCAGCAAACCGGCAGGGCTGAACGAGCAGTACTTC.

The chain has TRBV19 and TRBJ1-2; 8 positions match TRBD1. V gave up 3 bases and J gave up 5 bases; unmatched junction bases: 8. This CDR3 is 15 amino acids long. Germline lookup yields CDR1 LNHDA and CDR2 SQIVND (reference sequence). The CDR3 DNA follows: TGTGCCAGTAGTATCTTCCGGGACAGGTTATATGGCTACACCTTC. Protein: CASSIFRDRLYGYTF.

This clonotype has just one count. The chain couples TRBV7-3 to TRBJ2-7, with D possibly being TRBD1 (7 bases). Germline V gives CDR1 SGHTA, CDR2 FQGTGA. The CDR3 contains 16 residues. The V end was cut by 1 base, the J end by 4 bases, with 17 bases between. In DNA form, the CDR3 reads TGTGCCAGCAGCTTAAGCGGAGGGACAGTCCCTTACGAGCAGTACTTC. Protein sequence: CASSLSGGTVPYEQYF. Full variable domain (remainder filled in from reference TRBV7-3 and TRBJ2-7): GAGVSQTPSNKVTEKGKYVELRCDPISGHTALYWYRQSLGQGPEFLIYFQGTGAADDSGLPNDRFFAVRPEGSVSTLKIQRTERGDSAVYLCASSLSGGTVPYEQYFGPGTRLTVT.